This T cell receptor beta chain was observed in a study of Ad26.COV2.S vaccination and SARS-CoV-2 variants. Study overall: In the study, Ad26.COV2.S was injected intramuscularly once, or twice 56 days apart.

Sample treatment: 19 received Ad26.COV2.S at low or high dose, single or two shots; five or six received placebo; per-sample allocation not given. Sampling occurred on day 63 after the first vaccine or placebo injection. Whole-study findings and limits: Spike-specific TCR breadth in vaccine recipients exceeded that seen in placebo recipients. Substantial breadth was reportedly displayed by spike-specific CD8+ and CD4+ T cell responses after vaccination.

V was clipped by 10 bases and J by 0 bases, with 20 bases between them. This CDR3 region has 16 residues. CDR1 and CDR2 (germline): ENHRY, SYGVKD. Notes on this clone: What it binds is not known.

The data were produced by immunoSEQ multiplex PCR, yet TCRdb's version contains in-frame clones alone and is incomplete. The table lists 350,000 to 500,000 clones, nearly 90% of them singletons. This chain links TRBV10-3 with TRBJ2-3, with D possibly being TRBD1 (6 bases). The receptor comes from a person aged 18 to 59 who received the Ad26.COV2.S COVID-19 vaccine or a placebo. The sequences come from peripheral blood, collected in a trial of Ad26.COV2.S vaccine versus placebo. DNA of the CDR3: TGTGCCACCTTGGGACAACAGGATGCTAGCACAGATACGCAGTATTTT. Protein product: CATLGQQDASTDTQYF.